What follows are 20 T cell receptor beta chains derived from one specimen sequenced in a study of blood T cells in healthy people across ages. Primed by a sample-barcoded 5' primer and a J-beta primer mix, a second PCR proceeded for roughly 7 to 11 cycles. MiXCR, applied by TCRdb to the 5' RACE reads, yields one record per CDR3 protein. Among some 1.5 million distinct CDR3 sequences listed, approximately 30% were seen once. Input material: blood. Receptors originate from a woman in her twenties or thirties in good health.

This clonotype was detected many times. The chain is built from TRBV12-3 or TRBV12-4 and TRBJ2-3, with D tentatively TRBD2 (6 bases). With 5 bases removed from V and 8 bases from J, the gap between germline ends came to 17 bases. This CDR3 is 14 amino acids long. DNA for the CDR3: TGTGCCAGCAGTGGAGGGTCCCAATCAAGTACGCAGTATTTT. Protein: CASSGGSQSSTQYF.

In the case of this clonotype: Compared with germline, one end of the junction differs, possibly owing to a read error. The chain joins TRBV12-3 or TRBV12-4 to TRBJ2-7; the D call may be TRBD1 or TRBD2 (5 bases each). This CDR3 is 14 amino acids long. CDR3 in DNA: TGTGTCAGCAGTCTACCGGGGCTATCCTACGAGCAGTACTTC. Translating it yields CVSSLPGLSYEQYF.

This clonotype was picked up many times. The V gene is TRBV10-3, the J gene TRBJ2-4; TRBD1 might be the D (6 bases). V was trimmed by 2 bases and J by 0 bases, leaving 14 bases between them. Germline CDR1 reads ENHRY; CDR2 reads SYGVKD. This CDR3 region has 17 residues. CDR3 sequence reads: CAISERTAVLAKNIQYF. The CDR3 DNA follows: TGTGCCATCAGTGAGAGGACAGCCGTTCTAGCCAAAAACATTCAGTACTTC.

Only a few counts were recorded for this clonotype. The chain is built from TRBV30 and TRBJ2-3; D is possibly TRBD2 (6 bases). The V gene lost 3 bases and the J gene lost 0 bases, with 13 bases spanning the gap. In germline, CDR1 is GTSNPN, CDR2 SVGIG (reference sequence). There are 15 residues in the CDR3. The CDR3 here is CAWRGTPFSTDTQYF. CDR3 sequence (DNA): TGTGCCTGGAGAGGGACTCCTTTCAGCACAGATACGCAGTATTTT.

V gene TRBV20-1 combines with J gene TRBJ2-4; the D gene is possibly TRBD2 (5 bases). Germline CDR1 and CDR2: DFQATT and SNEGSKA (reference sequence). V gave up 7 bases and J gave up 0 bases, with 10 bases separating them. CDR3 length equals 13 residues. CDR3 in DNA: TGCAGTGTCGGGGTCCTAGCCAAAAACATTCAGTACTTC. It is translated as CSVGVLAKNIQYF.

This chain links TRBV6-5 with TRBJ1-5; D is perhaps TRBD1 (5 bases). This CDR3 has 17 residues. From germline, CDR1 is MNHEY and CDR2 SVGAGI. The ends were cut back, 4 bases at V and 0 bases at J, with 16 bases in the middle. The CDR3 is CASSSQKGPYSNQPQHF. For the CDR3, the DNA is TGTGCCAGCAGTTCTCAAAAGGGACCGTATAGCAATCAGCCCCAGCATTTT.

Turning to this clonotype: Relative to the germline gene, one junction end is altered; a read error may explain this. This chain connects TRBV10-3 to TRBJ1-4; 8 bases map to TRBD1. Germline lookup yields CDR1 ENHRY and CDR2 SYGVKD. CDR3 length equals 17 residues. CDR3 sequence reads: CAISASPPTGANEKLFF. For the CDR3, the DNA is TGCGCCATCAGTGCCTCGCCCCCGACAGGGGCTAATGAAAAACTGTTTTTT.

V is TRBV7-2 and J is TRBJ2-5; D is uncertain. In germline, CDR1 is SGHTA, CDR2 FQGNSA. V was cut by 2 bases and J by 0 bases, with 10 bases left in between. CDR3 length equals 15 residues. The CDR3 here is CASSLHSSYQETQYF. For the CDR3, the DNA is TGTGCCAGCAGCTTACATTCCTCGTACCAAGAGACCCAGTACTTC.

This clonotype has a handful of counts. This chain joins TRBV3-1 and TRBJ1-2; a possible D gene is TRBD1 (6 bases). This CDR3 region has 15 residues. Trimming removed 1 base from V and 6 bases from J, with 15 bases in between. Germline values: CDR1 LGHDT, CDR2 YNNKEL (reference sequence). The CDR3 loop reads CASSQGDIGSNGYTF. Here the CDR3 DNA reads TGTGCCAGCAGCCAAGGGGACATCGGGTCAAATGGCTACACCTTC.

This clonotype was seen only a few times. The chain links TRBV7-2 to TRBJ2-1; possible D gene TRBD1, 7 bases. This CDR3 region has 17 residues. CDR1 is SGHTA, CDR2 FQGNSA, per germline. The V end lost 4 bases, the J end lost 0 bases, and 16 bases lay between the germline ends. In DNA form, the CDR3 reads TGTGCCAGCAGCTCGCGGGGCAGGGACAGCTCCTACAATGAGCAGTTCTTC. This codes for CASSSRGRDSSYNEQFF.

This clonotype was observed a few times. The J gene is TRBJ2-6, the V gene TRBV4-1; D is undetermined. The V end was cut by 0 bases, the J end by 0 bases, with 9 bases between. Germline CDR1 MGHRA, CDR2 YSYEKL. This CDR3 has 17 amino acids. The CDR3 DNA sequence: TGCGCCAGCAGCCAAGAAGGTGTCAGCTCTGGGGCCAACGTCCTGACTTTC. It yields the protein CASSQEGVSSGANVLTF.

This clonotype was counted at least ten times. The V and J genes are TRBV6-6 and TRBJ2-7; TRBD2 aligns across 9 bases. V shed 6 bases, J shed 2 bases, and the junction held 11 bases outside the gene matches. This CDR3 contains 16 residues. The germline V gene encodes CDR1 MNHNY and CDR2 SVGAGI (reference sequence). The chain's CDR3 is CASSYLPTSGAYEQYF. The CDR3 nucleotides are TGTGCCAGCAGCTACCTCCCGACTAGCGGAGCCTACGAGCAGTACTTC.

The rearrangement uses TRBV4-1 and TRBJ1-6; D not certain. Germline V gene lookup returns CDR1 MGHRA and CDR2 YSYEKL. V was trimmed by 0 bases and J by 7 bases, leaving 19 bases between them. This CDR3 is built from 18 residues. This CDR3 reads CASSQDLRTPAGNSPLHF. The CDR3 DNA follows: TGCGCCAGCAGCCAAGATCTCCGGACGCCGGCAGGCAATTCACCCCTCCACTTT.

V and J are TRBV18 and TRBJ1-1; D remains unclear. V dropped 3 bases and J dropped 1 base, with 6 bases sitting between them. This CDR3 comprises 13 residues. Germline V gene data show CDR1 as KGHSH and CDR2 as LQKENI. The CDR3 loop reads CASSPVRNTEAFF. CDR3 coding DNA: TGTGCCAGCTCACCGGTGAGGAACACTGAAGCTTTCTTT.

The chain is built from TRBV10-3 and TRBJ1-5, with D unclear. The CDR3 has 15 residues. The V and J ends lost 0 bases and 1 base respectively, with 7 bases between them. CDR1 and CDR2 (germline): ENHRY, SYGVKD. CDR3: CAISESLPSNQPQHF. The CDR3 DNA reads as TGTGCCATCAGTGAGTCGTTACCCAGCAATCAGCCCCAGCATTTT.

This clonotype was detected only a few times. The rearrangement links TRBV9 to TRBJ2-5; 10 bases are shared with TRBD2. Germline lookup yields CDR1 SGDLS and CDR2 YYNGEE. V was clipped by 1 base and J by 6 bases; unmatched bases: 6. The CDR3 has 15 residues. This CDR3 reads CASSVSPSGGKTQYF. CDR3 DNA: TGTGCCAGCAGCGTATCGCCTAGCGGGGGTAAGACCCAGTACTTC.

In its sample, this clonotype was seen a few times. The chain recombines TRBV28 with TRBJ2-7; D perhaps matches TRBD1 (6 bases). The CDR3 spans 15 residues. Per germline, CDR1 MDHEN and CDR2 SYDVKM. V lost 2 bases, J lost 3 bases, and 14 bases lay in between. For the CDR3, the DNA is TGTGCCAGCAGTTTAGCGTACAGGGCCCGCTACGAGCAGTACTTC. Its translation is CASSLAYRARYEQYF.

This clonotype has a count of ten or more. The rearrangement joins TRBV4-1 to TRBJ2-1, with 8 bases lining up with TRBD1. The ends lost 1 base at V and 4 bases at J; junction bases unmatched: 9. Germline CDR1 MGHRA, CDR2 YSYEKL. The CDR3 runs 17 residues. CDR3 amino acids: CASSQGRTGKKYNEQFF. The CDR3, as DNA: TGCGCCAGCAGCCAAGGTCGGACAGGGAAAAAGTACAATGAGCAGTTCTTC.

In the case of this clonotype: One base away lies a much larger clone, so this may be a sequencing read error. It is unclear where the CDR3 begins or ends on the DNA, so no DNA is shown, and the CDR3 is as TCRdb lists it. The rearrangement uses TRBV20-1 and TRBJ1-2; TRBD1 is taken as the D call from the table, unchecked against the DNA. From germline, CDR1 is DFQATT and CDR2 SNEGSKA (reference sequence). Ends included, the CDR3 has 11 residues. CDR3 in amino acids: CSATGSYGCTF.

The rearrangement links TRBV7-8 to TRBJ2-5; 7 bases match TRBD1. V dropped 5 bases and J dropped 5; count of bases not matched to a gene: 14. Germline lookup yields CDR1 SGHVS and CDR2 FQNEAQ. This CDR3 is 16 amino acids long. CDR3 sequence reads: CASSAPSTGRGETQYF. CDR3 nucleotide sequence: TGTGCCAGCAGCGCTCCTTCGACAGGGAGAGGGGAGACCCAGTACTTC.